The rows below give T cell receptor beta chains drawn from one sample of a study of T cell repertoires in cytomegalovirus infection. TCRdb called the reads again in MiXCR, with one record for every CDR3 protein. The data hold 350,000 to 450,000 distinct CDR3 sequences, with around 18% observed a single time. The sequencing sample was made of PBMCs. All receptors derive from a human donor in good health (CMV status not recorded). Some clones in this sample may be carry-over from other donors' samples. The CDR3 runs from the conserved cysteine through the conserved F or W. The order of the fields is D gene, J gene, clone size, V gene, CDR3 length, CDR3 DNA, CDR3 protein. A D gene is named only where the DNA matches it firmly. Size is omitted from some rows. Given values are once, few, many or a class for expanded clones.

>TRBD2|TRBJ2-5|few|TRBV7-2|16
TGTGCCAGCAGCTTAGGGGCTAGCGGGAGGCAAGAGACCCAGTACTTC
CASSLGASGRQETQYF
>-|TRBJ2-3|-|TRBV6-5|14
TGTGCCAGCAGTTACTCGAGAGGGGCAGATACGCAGTATTTT
CASSYSRGADTQYF
>TRBD1|TRBJ1-2|-|TRBV27|14
TGTGCCAGCAGTCGATGGGACAGGGGTGGTGGCTACACCTTC
CASSRWDRGGGYTF
>-|TRBJ2-7|-|TRBV7-9|13
TGTGCCAGCAGCTTAGACTTGCTGTACGAGCAGTACTTC
CASSLDLLYEQYF
>-|TRBJ2-7|many|TRBV7-2|14
TGTGCCAGCAGCTTAGGTCTCTTCGGAGCCGAGCAGTACTTC
CASSLGLFGAEQYF
>-|TRBJ2-1|many|TRBV6-2/TRBV6-3|15
TGTGCCAGCAGTTCAGTGGGAGGGGGGGACAATGAGCAGTTCTTC
CASSSVGGGDNEQFF
>-|TRBJ1-4|many|TRBV7-9|11
TGTGCCAGCAGCTTTCGGGAAAAACTGTTTTTT
CASSFREKLFF
>TRBD2|TRBJ2-5|many|TRBV28|14
TGTGCCAGCGGGACTAGCGGATTGCAAGAGACCCAGTACTTC
CASGTSGLQETQYF
>-|TRBJ2-5|-|TRBV18|14
TGTGCCAGCTCATCCACCCAGGTCCAAGAGACCCAGTACTTC
CASSSTQVQETQYF
>-|TRBJ2-3|few|TRBV15|15
TGTGCCACCAGCAGAGCGCGGGCCCACACAGATACGCAGTATTTT
CATSRARAHTDTQYF
>-|TRBJ1-4|few|TRBV10-3|18
TGTGCCATCAGTAGGAGGAACAGGGCCCTTGGGGGTAATGAAAAACTGTTTTTT
CAISRRNRALGGNEKLFF
>-|TRBJ1-5|many|TRBV7-2|15
TGTGCCAGCAGCCCCTCCACGGTCGGCAATCAGCCCCAGCATTTT
CASSPSTVGNQPQHF
>-|TRBJ2-7|few|TRBV6-6|10
TGTGCCAGCACCCTAGGAAGGCAGTACTTC
CASTLGRQYF
>-|TRBJ2-1|-|TRBV5-1|14
TGCGCCAGCAGCCCCAGAACAGTCTACAATGAGCAGTTCTTC
CASSPRTVYNEQFF
>-|TRBJ1-5|-|TRBV6-1|13
TGTGCCAGACGCGGACAGAGCAATCAGCCCCAGCATTTT
CARRGQSNQPQHF
>-|TRBJ2-7|many|TRBV7-6|14
TGTGCCAGCAGCTTAAGAAGGGGAGGTAACGAGCAGTACTTC
CASSLRRGGNEQYF
>-|TRBJ2-3|-|TRBV24-1|15
TGTGCCACCAGTGATTTCGGGACTAGCACAGATACGCAGTATTTT
CATSDFGTSTDTQYF
>TRBD2|TRBJ2-6|-|TRBV7-2|20
TGTGCCAGCACCCAAAGCCGGATACTAGCGGGGTCCTCTGGGGCCAACGTCCTGACTTTC
CASTQSRILAGSSGANVLTF
>-|TRBJ2-5|-|TRBV10-3|15
TGTGCCATCAGTGATAAAACAGGGTCCCAAGAGACCCAGTACTTC
CAISDKTGSQETQYF
>TRBD2|TRBJ2-4|few|TRBV12-3/TRBV12-4|14
TGTGCCAGCAGCCGCGGGGGTTCCAAAAACATTCAGTACTTC
CASSRGGSKNIQYF
>-|TRBJ1-4|few|TRBV28|14
TGTGCCAGCAGTTCCGAGCCCCTCCGGGAAAAACTGTTTTTT
CASSSEPLREKLFF
>-|TRBJ2-3|many|TRBV7-2|12
TGTGCCAGCGACTTGGGCACAGATACGCAGTATTTT
CASDLGTDTQYF
>-|TRBJ2-3|few|TRBV7-2|16
TGTGCCAGCAGCCCGTCCGGGACATCTAGCACAGATACGCAGTATTTT
CASSPSGTSSTDTQYF
>-|TRBJ1-1|many|TRBV18|12
TGTGCCAGTAGCCCGGGGAACACTGAAGCTTTCTTT
CASSPGNTEAFF
>TRBD1|TRBJ1-6|many|TRBV7-2|15
TGTGCCAGCAGCCAAGACAGGGGGCTGAGCTCACCCCTCCACTTT
CASSQDRGLSSPLHF
>-|TRBJ2-6|few|TRBV7-6|15
TGTGCCAGCAGCAAAGGGGGGTCTGGGGCCAACGTCCTGACTTTC
CASSKGGSGANVLTF
>-|TRBJ2-4|many|TRBV7-2|11
TGTGCCAGCAGCTTAGCGTCAGTTCAGTACTTC
CASSLASVQYF
>-|TRBJ2-3|few|TRBV10-3|16
TGTGCCATCAGTGAGTCCGGGACTCATAACAGGGATACGCAGTATTTT
CAISESGTHNRDTQYF
>TRBD1|TRBJ2-7|-|TRBV20-1|15
TGCAGTGCTAGGATTTCGGGACAGTCCTTCTACGAGCAGTACTTC
CSARISGQSFYEQYF